This record concerns one TCR beta chain sequence. Its antigen remains undetermined. No base-level quality is on record; no much larger clone is a single base apart. What this sample's time point label stands for: persistent/refractory GD, antithyroid drugs over 5 years with positive TRAb. For both TCR sequencing and RNA sequencing, RNA was extracted from PBMCs in TRIzol. The diagnosis of Graves' disease followed American Thyroid Association guidelines. Recruitment of patients was carried out at an endocrinology department in Xi'an, China. Each patient gave about 9.1 milliliters of peripheral blood, collected in an EDTA anticoagulant tube. Ficoll Paque Plus density gradient separation was used to isolate PBMCs, and no further T cell sorting was performed. An Agilent 2100 Bioanalyzer and agarose gel were used to assess RNA quality, and a NanoDrop 2000 was used to measure RNA concentration. V gives up 4 bases and J gives up 4 bases, and the segment between their germline ends measures 7 bases. The CDR3 starts with the cysteine, ends with the phenylalanine, and has 13 residues. The sequence is cut down to CDR3 DNA, 39 bases in frame from base 1. The germline V gene supplies CDR1 SNHLY and CDR2 FYNNEI.

This entry comes from a study of regulatory T cells in long-lasting Graves disease (TCRdb year 2021). Regarding the research as a whole: Persistent Graves' disease was defined as antithyroid drug treatment for over 5 years with persistently positive TSH receptor autoantibodies. Peripheral blood TCR sequencing and RNA sequencing compared persistent Graves' disease patients with newly diagnosed Graves' disease patients. The study was registered as a clinical trial and conducted in China. Persistent Graves' disease patients in the clinical cohort had taken antithyroid drugs for around 11 years on average. A total of around 35 samples underwent TCR sequencing, from about 13 patients with persistent Graves' disease and about 20 patients with newly diagnosed Graves' disease.

Library generation was performed with multiplex PCR. TCRdb lists the instrument as Illumina HiSeq 4000. TCR beta libraries were built with iRepertoire HTBI primers and Arm-PCR amplification of CDR3 regions. Before sequencing, the PCR products underwent gel purification. The authors' analysis ran thus. Gene usage analysis of CDR3 amino acid clonotypes used the roughly 60 TRBV and 11 to 15 TRBJ segments found across samples. Filtered high-quality paired reads were merged into contigs using COPE and FqMerger. BLAST was used to align contigs to IMGT TRBV, TRBD and TRBJ reference genes, and CDR3 was defined according to IMGT. Highly expanded clones were defined as clonotypes with a frequency above 0.1%. Shannon entropy was used to measure repertoire diversity, and the Gini coefficient was used to measure V-J evenness. Public clonotypes were defined as clonotypes shared by more than one individual. The public reads were reanalyzed by TCRdb: fastp trimming at Q25, MiXCR alignment, in-frame beta chains only. When rows share a CDR3 protein, they turn into one entry using the most common DNA and genes. The V and J calls, along with clone size, are taken from TCRdb and not from the paper's own processing. This sample gives over 350,000 distinct CDR3 sequences in total; around 21% of them show up just once. Roughly 20% of the sample comes from the top ten.

Overall results and qualifications from the work: Persistent patients shared more public clonotypes among themselves (2,741) than newly diagnosed patients did (about 900). Persistent Graves' disease patients showed lower TCR Shannon entropy and fewer highly expanded clones than newly diagnosed patients, suggesting clonal expansion. Because the primary lesion, thyroid tissue, could not be accessed, the study looked at peripheral blood alone. Persistent disease showed preferential use of TRBV28, TRBJ1-2 and TRBJ2-5, whereas newly diagnosed disease favored TRBV20-1 and TRBJ2-1. Only the TCR beta chain was sequenced and analyzed. The authors acknowledged the small sample size as a limitation that may reduce accuracy.

The sequence came from a female donor with Graves disease. This material consisted of peripheral blood mononuclear cells (PBMCs), taken when the disease was refractory, from a patient treated with antithyroid drugs. This chain joins TRBV2 to TRBJ2-2; the D gene is perhaps TRBD1, from 6 matching bases. The DNA is as follows: TGTGCCAGCAGTGCGACAGGCACCGGGGAGCTGTTTTTT. Translated, this gives CASSATGTGELFF.